The next 23 T cell receptor beta chains were all read from a single sample in a study of control samples from healthy donors and cancer patients. Generated by immunoSEQ multiplex PCR, the TCRdb table keeps only in-frame clones and is missing some. The sample has about 80,000 clones; roughly 88% are singletons. The material sequenced was blood. These receptors originate from a woman aged 50 to 60 in good health.

The chain recombines TRBV10-2 with TRBJ2-3, with D uncertain. There are 14 residues in the CDR3. Germline CDR1 and CDR2: WSHSY and SAAADI. The V gene lost 6 bases and the J gene lost 8 bases, with 18 bases spanning the gap. In DNA form, the CDR3 reads TGCGCCAGCAGCAAGGCGACGACAACGGTTACGCAGTATTTT. Its protein product is CASSKATTTVTQYF.

This sequence joins TRBV5-5 and TRBJ2-2, with D possibly being TRBD1 (5 bases). Germline-derived CDR1 and CDR2 are SGHKS and YYEKEE (reference sequence). The CDR3 is made up of 15 amino acids. Trimming took off 4 bases at V and 5 bases at J, with 15 bases between the two ends. CDR3 sequence (DNA): TGTGCCAGCAGCCGAAGGGGTGAGGTAACCGGGGAGCTGTTTTTT. Translation: CASSRRGEVTGELFF.

This chain uses TRBV10-3 with TRBJ1-1, with D possibly TRBD1 on 5 matching bases. V was pared by 0 bases and J by 7 bases, with 9 bases between. The germline V gene has CDR1 ENHRY and CDR2 SYGVKD. The CDR3 runs to 13 residues. The CDR3 reads CAISESGGGEAFF. The CDR3 nucleotides read TGTGCCATCAGTGAGTCTGGGGGGGGTGAAGCTTTCTTT.

This chain joins TRBV9 and TRBJ1-4; D remains ambiguous. The germline V and J ends were trimmed by 9 bases and 8 bases, with 17 bases remaining between them. This CDR3 has 13 residues. The germline gives CDR1 SGDLS, CDR2 YYNGEE. As DNA, the CDR3 is TGTGCCACCCCAAAAAAGGACCCCGAAAAACTGTTTTTT. Encoded protein: CATPKKDPEKLFF.

This sequence joins TRBV9 and TRBJ1-1; possible D gene TRBD1, 5 bases. Germline CDR1 is SGDLS and CDR2 is YYNGEE. V was pared by 4 bases and J by 0 bases, with 13 bases between. The CDR3 is 15 amino acids. CDR3 nucleotide sequence: TGTGCCAGCAGCTTTGGGACGTCTATGAACACTGAAGCTTTCTTT. Encoded protein: CASSFGTSMNTEAFF.

The J gene is TRBJ2-4, the V gene TRBV2, with 11 bases fitting TRBD1. Germline V CDR1 and CDR2: SNHLY, FYNNEI. CDR3 size: 15 residues. The junction had 6 bases not matched to a gene; V was cut back by 3 bases and J by 8 bases. CDR3 nucleotides: TGTGCCAGCAGTGAGGACAGGGGGCGAAGAGACATTCAGTACTTC. It yields the protein CASSEDRGRRDIQYF.

The chain carries TRBV5-6 and TRBJ1-1, with TRBD1 identical over 9 bases. Germline V CDR1 and CDR2: SGHDT, YYEEEE. V lost 3 bases, J lost 1 base, and 7 bases stayed unmatched. The CDR3 loop spans 16 amino acids. The CDR3 DNA reads as TGTGCCAGCAGCTCCACAGGGGGCTATGAGAACACTGAAGCTTTCTTT. Protein: CASSSTGGYENTEAFF.

The genes are TRBV15 and TRBJ2-7, with TRBD1 matching 8 bases. Germline CDR1 LNHNV, CDR2 YYDKDF (reference sequence). Germline trimming cut 1 base from V and 0 bases from J; bases unmatched to any gene: 2. The CDR3 loop spans 15 amino acids. CDR3 in amino acids: CATSRAGQGSYEQYF. CDR3 nucleotide sequence: TGTGCCACCAGCAGAGCAGGACAGGGCTCCTACGAGCAGTACTTC.

J is TRBJ1-6 and V is TRBV6-5; maybe TRBD1 (5 bases). The V end was cut by 8 bases, the J end by 1 base, with 9 bases between. Germline V gene sequence: CDR1 MNHEY, CDR2 SVGAGI. This CDR3 spans 14 amino acids. DNA for the CDR3: TGTGCCAGCGGGGGAAGATCCTATAATTCACCCCTCCACTTT. As protein: CASGGRSYNSPLHF.

The V call is TRBV21-1, the J call TRBJ1-4. TRBV21-1 is classified as a pseudogene. The CDR3 spans 15 residues. The CDR3 nucleotides are TGTGCCAGCAGCAAAGGCCAGGAGAGTGGACGAAAACTGTTTTTT. Its protein product is CASSKGQESGRKLFF.

The chain carries TRBV5-1 and TRBJ2-3; D is unresolved. V shed 1 base and J shed 2 bases, with 8 bases lying between them. The CDR3 sequence is 14 residues long. Germline V gene lookup returns CDR1 SGHRS and CDR2 YFSETQ. CDR3 coding DNA: TGCGCCAGCAGCTTGTTAGGGATCACAGATACGCAGTATTTT. Protein product: CASSLLGITDTQYF.

This clone was seen only once. The CDR3 protein is CASSEKGDGTDTQYF. The CDR3, as DNA: TGTGCCAGCAGCGAAAAGGGGGACGGCACAGATACGCAGTATTTT. This sequence joins TRBV5-4 and TRBJ2-3, with a tentative D call TRBD1 (6 bases). V lost 4 bases and J 1 base, leaving 13 bases between the germline ends. The CDR3 consists of 15 residues. Germline CDR1 reads SGHNT; CDR2 reads YYREEE (reference sequence).

The rearrangement joins TRBV11-3 to TRBJ1-5, with a possible D match to TRBD1 (6 bases). CDR1 and CDR2 from the germline V gene are SGHNT and YENEEA. V was clipped by 7 bases and J by 6 bases, with 16 bases between them. CDR3 length: 14 amino acids. CDR3 in DNA: TGTGCCAGCAACCCCACAGGGACGAGTCAGCCCCAGCATTTT. Translation gives CASNPTGTSQPQHF. The full variable domain, with the rest looked up from reference TRBV11-3 and TRBJ1-5, is EAGVVQSPRYKIIEKKQPVAFWCNPISGHNTLYWYLQNLGQGPELLIRYENEEAVDDSQLPKDRFSAERLKGVDSTLKIQPAELGDSAVYLCASNPTGTSQPQHFGDGTRLSIL.

The chain recombines TRBV6-1 with TRBJ2-4; perhaps D is TRBD1 or TRBD2 (5 bases each). Trimming shortened V by 6 bases and J by 7 bases, and 13 bases separated the two germline ends. This CDR3 is built from 13 residues. Germline lookup yields CDR1 MNHNS and CDR2 SASEGT. The CDR3 region has the DNA TGTGCCAGCAGCCGAGGGGAATCTAACATTCAGTACTTC. Protein: CASSRGESNIQYF.

J is TRBJ2-7 and V is TRBV7-9, with 11 bases that match TRBD1. The germline gives CDR1 SEHNR, CDR2 FQNEAQ (reference sequence). J lost 4 bases, V lost 5 bases, and 10 bases had no gene match. The CDR3 spans 16 residues. The CDR3 DNA sequence: TGTGCCAGCAGCACGCCTGAGGACAGGGGGCGTTACGAGCAGTACTTC. Translating it yields CASSTPEDRGRYEQYF.

This chain links TRBV4-1 with TRBJ2-7, with D perhaps matching TRBD1 or TRBD2 (5 bases each). CDR1 and CDR2 from the germline V gene are MGHRA and YSYEKL. V was trimmed by 1 base and J by 2 bases, leaving 12 bases between them. The CDR3 sequence is 15 residues long. This CDR3 is CASSQVTGTPYEQYF. CDR3 DNA sequence: TGCGCCAGCAGCCAAGTCACCGGGACCCCCTACGAGCAGTACTTC.

The chain is built from TRBV15 and TRBJ1-3; 7 nucleotides agree with TRBD1. The germline V gene has CDR1 LNHNV and CDR2 YYDKDF (reference sequence). V shed 4 bases, J shed 2 bases, and the junction held 14 bases outside the gene matches. This CDR3 has 18 residues. CDR3 DNA: TGTGCCACCAGCATTACGACAGGGAAGTGGCAGGCTGGAAACACCATATATTTT. It translates to CATSITTGKWQAGNTIYF.

The chain is built from TRBV7-2 and TRBJ1-6, with D hard to call. This CDR3 spans 14 amino acids. Trimming left V 1 base short and J 10 bases short, with 11 bases between. Looked up from germline, CDR1 is SGHTA and CDR2 is FQGNSA. DNA for the CDR3: TGTGCCAGCAGCTTAGAGACCGTAGGGTCACCCCTCCACTTT. Protein sequence: CASSLETVGSPLHF.

This chain links TRBV19 with TRBJ2-7, with 9 bases fitting TRBD2. Germline loops: CDR1 LNHDA, CDR2 SQIVND (reference sequence). J gave up 3 bases and V 2 bases, and 5 bases lay outside the gene matches. This CDR3 spans 15 amino acids. CDR3 DNA sequence: TGTGCCAGTAGTATACATGGCGGGGGGGACTACGAGCAGTACTTC. Residues: CASSIHGGGDYEQYF.

CDR3 region: CASSLIQGRTEEQYF. The CDR3 nucleotides read TGTGCCAGCAGTCTTATACAGGGGAGGACGGAAGAGCAGTACTTC. This chain uses TRBV27 with TRBJ2-7; D is perhaps TRBD1 (7 bases). Trimming stripped 5 bases from V and 7 bases from J, with 21 bases between. The CDR3 has 15 amino acids. In germline, CDR1 is MNHEY, CDR2 SMNVEV (reference sequence).

The genes are TRBV2 and TRBJ2-7; 11 nucleotides agree with TRBD2. Germline CDR1 SNHLY, CDR2 FYNNEI. The CDR3 consists of 14 residues. V was clipped by 7 bases and J by 3 bases; unmatched bases: 5. The DNA of the CDR3 is TGTGCCAGCAAGGCTAGCGGGGGGAGCTACGAGCAGTACTTC. Amino acids: CASKASGGSYEQYF.

The chain recombines TRBV18 with TRBJ1-5; D gene uncertain. Germline assignment: CDR1 KGHSH and CDR2 LQKENI. V lost 1 base, J lost 0 bases, and 1 base lay in between. The length of the CDR3 is 13 residues. CDR3 in DNA: TGTGCCAGCTCACCACATAGCAATCAGCCCCAGCATTTT. Residues: CASSPHSNQPQHF. The full variable domain, in which reference TRBV18 and TRBJ1-5 provide the parts outside the CDR3, is NAGVMQNPRHLVRRRGQEARLRCSPMKGHSHVYWYRQLPEEGLKFMVYLQKENIIDESGMPKERFSAEFPKEGPSILRIQQVVRGDSAAYFCASSPHSNQPQHFGDGTRLSIL.

The chain couples TRBV7-8 to TRBJ2-7, with D possibly TRBD2 on 6 matching bases. Germline CDR1 reads SGHVS; CDR2 reads FQNEAQ. V lost 4 bases to trimming and J lost 2 bases, with 12 bases between them. The CDR3 is 14 amino acids. CDR3 in DNA: TGTGCCAGCAGCTCGATAGCGGAGACCTACGAGCAGTACTTC. The encoded protein is CASSSIAETYEQYF.